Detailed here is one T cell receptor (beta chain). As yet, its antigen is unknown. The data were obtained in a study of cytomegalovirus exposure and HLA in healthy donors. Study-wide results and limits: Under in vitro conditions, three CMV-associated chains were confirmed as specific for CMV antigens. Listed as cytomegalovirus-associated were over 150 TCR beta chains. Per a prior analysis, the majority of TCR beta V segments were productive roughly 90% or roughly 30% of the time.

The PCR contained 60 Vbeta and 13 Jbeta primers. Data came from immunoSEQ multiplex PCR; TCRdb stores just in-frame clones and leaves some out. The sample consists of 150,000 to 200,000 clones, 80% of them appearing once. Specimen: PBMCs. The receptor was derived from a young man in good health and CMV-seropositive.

The CDR3 DNA is TGCGCCAGCAGCGCGGGGGACAAACCGCCCGGAGAGCAGTACTTC. It translates to CASSAGDKPPGEQYF. The chain has TRBV5-1 and TRBJ2-7; possibly TRBD2 for D (7 bases). Deletions cut 4 bases from V and 7 bases from J, with 21 bases between. The germline V gene encodes CDR1 SGHRS and CDR2 YFSETQ. This CDR3 has 15 amino acids.